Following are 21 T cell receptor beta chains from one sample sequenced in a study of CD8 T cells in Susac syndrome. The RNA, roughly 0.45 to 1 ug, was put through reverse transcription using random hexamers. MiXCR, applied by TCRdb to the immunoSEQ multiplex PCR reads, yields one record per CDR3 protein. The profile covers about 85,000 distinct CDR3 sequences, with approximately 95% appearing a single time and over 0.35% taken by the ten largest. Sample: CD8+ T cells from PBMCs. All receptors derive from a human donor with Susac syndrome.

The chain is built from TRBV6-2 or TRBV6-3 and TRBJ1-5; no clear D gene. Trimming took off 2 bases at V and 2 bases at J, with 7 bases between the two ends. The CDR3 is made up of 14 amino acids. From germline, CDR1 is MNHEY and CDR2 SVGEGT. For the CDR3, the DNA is TGTGCCAGCAGTTACATGGCGGGCAATCAGCCCCAGCATTTT. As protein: CASSYMAGNQPQHF.

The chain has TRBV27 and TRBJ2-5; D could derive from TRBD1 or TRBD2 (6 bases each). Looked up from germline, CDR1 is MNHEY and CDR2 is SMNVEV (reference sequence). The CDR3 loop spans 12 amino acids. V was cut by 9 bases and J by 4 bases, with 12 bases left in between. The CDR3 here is CASKGGGETQYF. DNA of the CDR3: TGTGCCAGTAAAGGGGGAGGAGAGACCCAGTACTTC.

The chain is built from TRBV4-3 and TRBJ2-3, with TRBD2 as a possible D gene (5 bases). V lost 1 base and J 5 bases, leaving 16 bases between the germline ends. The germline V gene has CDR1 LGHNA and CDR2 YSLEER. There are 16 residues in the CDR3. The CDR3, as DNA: TGCGCCAGCAGCCAAGGGGTTCTAGCAGGAGGAGATACGCAGTATTTT. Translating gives CASSQGVLAGGDTQYF.

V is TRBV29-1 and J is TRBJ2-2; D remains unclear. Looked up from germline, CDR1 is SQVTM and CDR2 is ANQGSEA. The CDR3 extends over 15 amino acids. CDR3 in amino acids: CRVRPRYNLPGELFF. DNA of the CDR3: TGCAGGGTTCGACCGAGATACAACCTCCCCGGGGAGCTGTTTTTT.

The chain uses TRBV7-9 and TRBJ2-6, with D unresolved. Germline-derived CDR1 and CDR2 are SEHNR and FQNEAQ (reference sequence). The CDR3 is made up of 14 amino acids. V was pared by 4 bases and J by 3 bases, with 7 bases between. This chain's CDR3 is CASSSEFGANVLTF. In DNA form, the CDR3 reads TGTGCCAGCAGCTCCGAGTTTGGGGCCAACGTCCTGACTTTC. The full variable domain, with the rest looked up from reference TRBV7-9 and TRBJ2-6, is DTGVSQNPRHKITKRGQNVTFRCDPISEHNRLYWYRQTLGQGPEFLTYFQNEAQLEKSRLLSDRFSAERPKGSFSTLEIQRTEQGDSAMYLCASSSEFGANVLTFGAGSRLTVL.

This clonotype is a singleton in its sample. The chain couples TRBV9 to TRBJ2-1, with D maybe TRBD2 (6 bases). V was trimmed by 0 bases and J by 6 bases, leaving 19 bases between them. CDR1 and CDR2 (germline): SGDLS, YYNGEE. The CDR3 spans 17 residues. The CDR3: CASSVDLRDSEGNEQFF. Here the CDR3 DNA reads TGTGCCAGCAGCGTAGATCTCCGGGACTCGGAGGGCAATGAGCAGTTCTTC.

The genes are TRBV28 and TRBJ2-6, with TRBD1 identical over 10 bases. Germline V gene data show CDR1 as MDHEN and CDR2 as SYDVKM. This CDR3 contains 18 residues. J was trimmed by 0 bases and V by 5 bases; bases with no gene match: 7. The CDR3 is CASSLRDRGSSGANVLTF. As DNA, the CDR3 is TGTGCCAGCAGTCTCCGGGACAGGGGCTCCTCTGGGGCCAACGTCCTGACTTTC.

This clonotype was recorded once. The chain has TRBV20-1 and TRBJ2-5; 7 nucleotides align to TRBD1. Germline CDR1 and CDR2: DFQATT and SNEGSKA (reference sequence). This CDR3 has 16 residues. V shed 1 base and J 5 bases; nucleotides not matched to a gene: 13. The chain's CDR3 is CSARGRDSALYETQYF. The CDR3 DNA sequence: TGCAGTGCTAGAGGCCGGGACAGCGCCCTATACGAGACCCAGTACTTC.

CDR3 sequence: CASSHETQETQYF. The CDR3 DNA reads as TGTGCCAGCAGCCACGAGACCCAAGAGACCCAGTACTTC. The gene calls are TRBV14 and TRBJ2-5; no reliable D call. Trimming removed 3 bases from V and 1 base from J, with 6 bases in between. Germline V gene lookup returns CDR1 SGHDN and CDR2 FVKESK. This CDR3 is 13 amino acids long.

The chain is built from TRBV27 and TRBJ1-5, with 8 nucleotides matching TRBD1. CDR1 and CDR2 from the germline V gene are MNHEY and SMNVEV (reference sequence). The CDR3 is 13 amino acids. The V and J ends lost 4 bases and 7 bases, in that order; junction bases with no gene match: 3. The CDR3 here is CASSWNRGQPQHF. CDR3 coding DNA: TGTGCCAGCAGTTGGAACAGGGGGCAGCCCCAGCATTTT.

The DNA for the CDR3 is TGTGCCAGCAGTTTAGACAGGGCTAAGGACGAGCAGTACTTC. It encodes CASSLDRAKDEQYF. The V gene is TRBV28, the J gene TRBJ2-7, with 7 bases identical to TRBD1. The germline CDR1 and CDR2 sequences are MDHEN and SYDVKM. Losses at the gene ends were 2 bases for V and 5 bases for J; bases not matched to a gene: 6. The CDR3 sequence is 14 residues long.

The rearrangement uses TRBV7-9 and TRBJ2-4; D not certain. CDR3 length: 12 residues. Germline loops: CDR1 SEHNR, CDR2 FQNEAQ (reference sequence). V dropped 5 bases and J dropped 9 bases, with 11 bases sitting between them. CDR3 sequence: CASSDYHGIQYF. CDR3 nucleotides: TGTGCCAGCAGCGATTATCACGGCATTCAGTACTTC. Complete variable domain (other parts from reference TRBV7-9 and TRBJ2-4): DTGVSQNPRHKITKRGQNVTFRCDPISEHNRLYWYRQTLGQGPEFLTYFQNEAQLEKSRLLSDRFSAERPKGSFSTLEIQRTEQGDSAMYLCASSDYHGIQYFGAGTRLSVL.

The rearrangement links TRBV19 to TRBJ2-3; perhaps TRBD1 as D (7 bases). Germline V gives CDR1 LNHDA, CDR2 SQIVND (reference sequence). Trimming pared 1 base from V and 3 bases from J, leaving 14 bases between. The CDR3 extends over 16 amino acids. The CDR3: CASSIGGGGLTDTQYF. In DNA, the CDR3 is TGTGCCAGTAGTATAGGAGGAGGGGGCCTGACAGATACGCAGTATTTT. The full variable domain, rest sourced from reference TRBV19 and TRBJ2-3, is DGGITQSPKYLFRKEGQNVTLSCEQNLNHDAMYWYRQDPGQGLRLIYYSQIVNDFQKGDIAEGYSVSREKKESFPLTVTSAQKNPTAFYLCASSIGGGGLTDTQYFGPGTRLTVL.

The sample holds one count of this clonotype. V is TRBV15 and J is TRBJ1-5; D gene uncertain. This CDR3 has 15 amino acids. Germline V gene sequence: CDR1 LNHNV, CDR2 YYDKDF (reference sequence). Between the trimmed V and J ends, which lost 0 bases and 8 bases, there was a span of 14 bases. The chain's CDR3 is CATSRDGWVVEPQHF. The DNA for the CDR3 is TGTGCCACCAGCAGAGATGGTTGGGTGGTGGAGCCCCAGCATTTT.

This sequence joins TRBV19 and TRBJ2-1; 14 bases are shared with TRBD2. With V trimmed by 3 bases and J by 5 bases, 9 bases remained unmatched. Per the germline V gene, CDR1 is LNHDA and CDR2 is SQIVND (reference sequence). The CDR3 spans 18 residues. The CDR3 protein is CASSIIGLAGGTHNEQFF. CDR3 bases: TGTGCCAGTAGTATCATAGGACTAGCGGGAGGAACCCACAATGAGCAGTTCTTC.

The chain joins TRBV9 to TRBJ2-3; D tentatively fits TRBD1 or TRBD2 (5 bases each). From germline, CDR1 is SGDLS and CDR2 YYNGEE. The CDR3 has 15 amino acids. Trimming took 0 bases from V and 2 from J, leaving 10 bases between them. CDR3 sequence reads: CASSVDRGTTDTQYF. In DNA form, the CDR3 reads TGTGCCAGCAGCGTAGACCGGGGCACCACAGATACGCAGTATTTT.

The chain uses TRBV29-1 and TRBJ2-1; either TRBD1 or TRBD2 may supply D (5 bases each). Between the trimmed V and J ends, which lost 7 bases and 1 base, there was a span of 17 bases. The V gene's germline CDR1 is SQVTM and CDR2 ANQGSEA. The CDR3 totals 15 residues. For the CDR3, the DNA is TGCAGCGATGGATCGAGGGGAGAATCCTACAATGAGCAGTTCTTC. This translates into CSDGSRGESYNEQFF.

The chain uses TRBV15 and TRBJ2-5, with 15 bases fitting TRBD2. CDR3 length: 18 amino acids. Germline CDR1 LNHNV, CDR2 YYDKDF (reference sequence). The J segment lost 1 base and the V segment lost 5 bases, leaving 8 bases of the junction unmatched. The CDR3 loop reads CATSGAGTSGRPQETQYF. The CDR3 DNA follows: TGTGCCACCAGCGGCGCCGGGACTAGCGGGAGGCCCCAAGAGACCCAGTACTTC. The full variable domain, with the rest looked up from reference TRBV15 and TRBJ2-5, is DAMVIQNPRYQVTQFGKPVTLSCSQTLNHNVMYWYQQKSSQAPKLLFHYYDKDFNNEADTPDNFQSRRPNTSFCFLDIRSPGLGDTAMYLCATSGAGTSGRPQETQYFGPGTRLLVL.

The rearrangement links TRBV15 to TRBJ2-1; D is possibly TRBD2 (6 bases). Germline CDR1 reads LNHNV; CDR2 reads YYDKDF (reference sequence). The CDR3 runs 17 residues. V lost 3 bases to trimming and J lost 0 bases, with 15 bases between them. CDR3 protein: CATSRLGIADSYNEQFF. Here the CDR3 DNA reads TGTGCCACCAGCAGGCTGGGGATAGCGGACTCCTACAATGAGCAGTTCTTC.

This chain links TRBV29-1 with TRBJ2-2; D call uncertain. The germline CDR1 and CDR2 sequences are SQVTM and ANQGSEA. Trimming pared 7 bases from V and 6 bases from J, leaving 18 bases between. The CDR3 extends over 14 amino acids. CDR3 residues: CSAVGSKDAGELFF. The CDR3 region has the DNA TGCAGCGCCGTCGGCAGTAAAGACGCCGGGGAGCTGTTTTTT.

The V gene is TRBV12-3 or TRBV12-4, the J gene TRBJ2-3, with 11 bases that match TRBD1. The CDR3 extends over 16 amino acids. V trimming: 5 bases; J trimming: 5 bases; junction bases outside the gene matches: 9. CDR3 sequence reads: CASSPRDRGALDTQYF. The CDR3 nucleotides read TGTGCCAGCAGTCCAAGGGACAGGGGGGCGCTAGATACGCAGTATTTT.